The 10 T cell receptor beta chains reported below all come from one sample, sequenced in a study of cytotoxic CD8 clonotypes in ibrutinib-treated CLL. This table comes from immunoSEQ multiplex PCR, and its TCRdb copy is limited to in-frame clones, with some not included. The repertoire holds 250,000 to 350,000 clones, with approximately 79% as singletons. The source material was PBMCs, sampled at disease progression, from a patient treated with ibrutinib. The origin of the receptors is a human donor with chronic lymphocytic leukemia.

The chain combines TRBV12-5 with TRBJ1-2; no reliable D call. V was trimmed by 1 base and J by 4 bases, leaving 10 bases between them. The CDR3 is 14 residues long. Germline CDR1 reads LGHNT; CDR2 reads FRNRAP. The CDR3 reads CASGLAIGTYGYTF. CDR3 in DNA: TGTGCTAGTGGTTTGGCCATCGGTACCTATGGCTACACCTTC.

This clone was seen a single time. The chain joins TRBV5-1 to TRBJ2-1; 8 bases line up with TRBD2. Per the germline V gene, CDR1 is SGHRS and CDR2 is YFSETQ. The ends lost 1 base at V and 6 bases at J; junction bases unmatched: 9. The CDR3 length is 16 residues. The CDR3 DNA sequence: TGCGCCAGCAGCTTGCGGGAGGGCCGTCAGACCAATGAGCAGTTCTTC. Translation gives CASSLREGRQTNEQFF.

The rearrangement uses TRBV19 and TRBJ2-4; 9 bases are a match to TRBD1. V lost 5 bases and J lost 5; bases outside the gene matches: 4. Germline-derived CDR1 and CDR2 are LNHDA and SQIVND (reference sequence). CDR3 size: 14 residues. CDR3 protein: CASSSWTGENIQYF. The CDR3 DNA follows: TGTGCCAGTAGTTCCTGGACAGGGGAAAACATTCAGTACTTC.

The V and J genes are TRBV18 and TRBJ2-5, with 13 bases lining up with TRBD2. The V and J ends lost 1 base and 3 bases, in that order; junction bases with no gene match: 26. The CDR3 length is 24 residues. Per germline, CDR1 KGHSH and CDR2 LQKENI. CDR3 protein: CASSPHPSPLGLAGAPGRKETQYF. The CDR3 coding sequence is TGTGCCAGCTCACCACACCCCTCCCCACTAGGACTAGCGGGAGCCCCGGGGCGAAAAGAGACCCAGTACTTC.

The CDR3 protein is CASSGYPGRTEAFF. CDR3 DNA: TGTGCCAGCAGTGGGTATCCAGGGAGGACTGAAGCTTTCTTT. The rearrangement links TRBV6-1 to TRBJ1-1; weak D call: TRBD1 (5 bases). Germline loops: CDR1 MNHNS, CDR2 SASEGT. The CDR3 has 14 amino acids. The ends were cut back, 4 bases at V and 5 bases at J, with 14 bases in the middle.

The chain recombines TRBV6-6 with TRBJ2-5, with 8 bases aligning to TRBD1. Germline V gene data show CDR1 as MNHNY and CDR2 as SVGAGI (reference sequence). CDR3 size: 14 residues. V gave up 5 bases and J gave up 3 bases; unmatched junction bases: 5. CDR3 in amino acids: CASSTGGPEETQYF. The CDR3, as DNA: TGTGCCAGCAGTACAGGGGGGCCCGAAGAGACCCAGTACTTC.

As DNA, the CDR3 is TGTGCCAGCAGCCCCCCCCTGAGCAATGAGCAGTTCTTC. It specifies CASSPPLSNEQFF. The gene calls are TRBV9 and TRBJ2-1; D unclear. The length of the CDR3 is 13 residues. The V and J ends lost 4 bases and 6 bases respectively, with 11 bases between them. Germline-derived CDR1 and CDR2 are SGDLS and YYNGEE.

This clone has a single count. The chain uses TRBV7-2 and TRBJ2-7; D is perhaps TRBD1 (6 bases). Between the trimmed V and J ends, which lost 5 bases and 2 bases, there was a span of 13 bases. CDR1 is SGHTA and CDR2 is FQGNSA in the germline V gene. The CDR3 extends over 14 amino acids. The CDR3 nucleotides are TGTGCCAGCAGCCCCCAGGGGTTCCCCTACGAGCAGTACTTC. It specifies CASSPQGFPYEQYF.

This clone appeared once. This chain uses TRBV10-3 with TRBJ2-3; 7 bases line up with TRBD1. CDR1 and CDR2 from the germline V gene are ENHRY and SYGVKD. This CDR3 contains 12 residues. The junction had 3 bases not matched to a gene; V was cut back by 6 bases and J by 6 bases. The CDR3 region has the DNA TGTGCCATCAGGCAGGGGGAGGATACGCAGTATTTT. Protein: CAIRQGEDTQYF.

The V gene is TRBV6-1, the J gene TRBJ2-7; TRBD2 aligns across 11 bases. V was pared by 2 bases and J by 6 bases, with 6 bases of the junction left unmatched. The V gene's germline CDR1 is MNHNS and CDR2 SASEGT. This CDR3 comprises 15 residues. The CDR3 sequence is CASSEPGLAGGEQYF. The CDR3 nucleotides read TGTGCCAGCAGTGAACCGGGGCTAGCGGGAGGCGAGCAGTACTTC.